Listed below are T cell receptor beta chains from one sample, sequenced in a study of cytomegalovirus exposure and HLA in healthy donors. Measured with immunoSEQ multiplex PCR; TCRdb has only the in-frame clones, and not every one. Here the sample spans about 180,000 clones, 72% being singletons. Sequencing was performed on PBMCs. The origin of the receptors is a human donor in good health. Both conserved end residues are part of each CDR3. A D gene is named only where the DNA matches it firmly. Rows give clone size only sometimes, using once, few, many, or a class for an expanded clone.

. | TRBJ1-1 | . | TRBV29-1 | CSVAENTEAFF | TGCAGCGTCGCAGAGAACACTGAAGCTTTCTTT
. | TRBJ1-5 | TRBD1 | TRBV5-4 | CASSFGTGGNQPQHF | TGTGCCAGCAGCTTTGGGACAGGGGGCAATCAGCCCCAGCATTTT
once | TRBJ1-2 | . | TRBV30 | CAWSLQGNYGYTF | TGTGCCTGGAGTCTGCAGGGGAACTATGGCTACACCTTC
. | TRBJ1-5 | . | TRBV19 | CASRGWGSRNQPQHF | TGTGCCAGTAGAGGTTGGGGCAGTCGCAATCAGCCCCAGCATTTT
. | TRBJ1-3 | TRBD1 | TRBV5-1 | CASSRGGQGPGNTIYF | TGCGCCAGCAGCCGGGGGGGACAGGGCCCTGGAAACACCATATATTTT
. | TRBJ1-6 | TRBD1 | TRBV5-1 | CASSFFGQDNSPLHF | TGCGCCAGCAGCTTTTTCGGACAGGATAATTCACCCCTCCACTTT
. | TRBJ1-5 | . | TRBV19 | CASVSSNQPQHF | TGTGCCAGTGTATCTAGCAATCAGCCCCAGCATTTT
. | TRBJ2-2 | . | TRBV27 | CASSSLQNTGELFF | TGTGCCAGCAGTTCCTTACAGAACACCGGGGAGCTGTTTTTT
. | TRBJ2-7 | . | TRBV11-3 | CASSFDSSYEQYF | TGTGCCAGCAGCTTCGACAGCTCCTACGAGCAGTACTTC
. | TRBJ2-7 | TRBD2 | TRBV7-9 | CASSSGGAYEQYF | TGTGCCAGTTCTAGCGGGGGGGCCTACGAGCAGTACTTC
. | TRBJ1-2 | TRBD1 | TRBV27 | CASSLTGTGYTF | TGTGCCAGCAGTCTGACAGGGACTGGCTACACCTTC
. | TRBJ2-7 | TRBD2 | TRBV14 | CASSLLAGNSYEQYF | TGTGCCAGCAGCCTCCTAGCGGGTAACTCCTACGAGCAGTACTTC
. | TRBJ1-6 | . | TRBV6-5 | CASSSAGTGLNSPLHF | TGTGCCAGCAGTTCCGCCGGGACTGGACTGAATTCACCCCTCCACTTT
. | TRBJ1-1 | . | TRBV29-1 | CSVRDSTEAFF | TGCAGCGTCCGGGATTCCACTGAAGCTTTCTTT
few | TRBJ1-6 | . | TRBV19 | CASSRQLSSYNSPLHF | TGTGCCAGTAGTCGACAGCTAAGCTCCTATAATTCACCCCTCCACTTT
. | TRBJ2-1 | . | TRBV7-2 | CASSPRLGGNEQFF | TGTGCCAGCAGCCCCAGGTTAGGTGGCAATGAGCAGTTCTTC
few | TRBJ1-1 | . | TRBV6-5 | CASTRSGLGTEAFF | TGTGCCAGCACCCGGTCAGGACTGGGGACTGAAGCTTTCTTT
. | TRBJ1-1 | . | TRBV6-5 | CASSRHNRDYTEAFF | TGTGCCAGCAGCCGGCACAACAGGGATTACACTGAAGCTTTCTTT
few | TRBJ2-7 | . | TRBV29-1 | CFFKQKAAYEQYF | TGTTTTTTCAAGCAGAAGGCGGCATACGAGCAGTACTTC
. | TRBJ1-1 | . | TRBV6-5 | CASSGGTRMNTEAFF | TGTGCCAGCAGTGGAGGTACGAGGATGAACACTGAAGCTTTCTTT
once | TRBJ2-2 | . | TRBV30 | CAWYGGGELFF | TGTGCCTGGTACGGTGGCGGGGAGCTGTTTTTT
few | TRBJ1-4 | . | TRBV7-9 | CASSLGQDNEKLFF | TGTGCCAGCAGCTTAGGGCAGGATAATGAAAAACTGTTTTTT
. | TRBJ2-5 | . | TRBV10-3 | CAISGQGASGDPQETQYF | TGTGCCATCAGTGGACAGGGGGCTAGCGGGGACCCCCAAGAGACCCAGTACTTC
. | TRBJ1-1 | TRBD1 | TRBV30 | CAWRLQGARTEAFF | TGTGCCTGGAGATTGCAGGGGGCTAGGACTGAAGCTTTCTTT
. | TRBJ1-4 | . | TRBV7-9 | CASSLTDVEKLFF | TGTGCCAGCAGCTTAACAGATGTCGAAAAACTGTTTTTT
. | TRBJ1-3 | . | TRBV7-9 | CASSLGSKTHISGNTIYF | TGTGCCAGCAGCTTAGGTTCAAAGACACATATTTCTGGAAACACCATATATTTT
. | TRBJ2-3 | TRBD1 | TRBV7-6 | CASSWGQGADTQYF | TGTGCCAGCAGCTGGGGACAGGGGGCAGATACGCAGTATTTT
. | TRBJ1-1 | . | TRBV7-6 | CASSLEGGDTEAFF | TGTGCCAGCAGCTTAGAGGGGGGGGACACTGAAGCTTTCTTT
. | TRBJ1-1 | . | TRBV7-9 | CASSSQQGMNTEAFF | TGTGCCAGCAGCTCACAGCAGGGGATGAACACTGAAGCTTTCTTT
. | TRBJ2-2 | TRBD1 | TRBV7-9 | CASSSDRVNTGELFF | TGTGCCAGCAGCTCAGACAGGGTGAACACCGGGGAGCTGTTTTTT
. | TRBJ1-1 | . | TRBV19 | CASSIGGSMNTEAFF | TGTGCCAGTAGTATAGGCGGGAGCATGAACACTGAAGCTTTCTTT
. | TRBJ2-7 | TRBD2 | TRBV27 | CASSPLAGLAALSYEQYF | TGTGCCAGCAGTCCGTTAGCGGGACTAGCGGCTCTTTCCTACGAGCAGTACTTC
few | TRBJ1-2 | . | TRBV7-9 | CASRPISYGYTF | TGTGCCAGCAGACCTATAAGTTATGGCTACACCTTC
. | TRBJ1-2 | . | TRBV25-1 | CASSDLDYYGYTF | TGTGCCAGCAGTGATCTCGACTACTATGGCTACACCTTC
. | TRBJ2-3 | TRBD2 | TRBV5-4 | CASSPGGTTDTQYF | TGTGCCAGCAGCCCGGGGGGAACCACAGATACGCAGTATTTT
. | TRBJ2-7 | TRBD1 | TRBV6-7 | CASSYPISRQGSSYEQYF | TGTGCCAGCAGTTACCCGATTAGCCGACAGGGATCCTCCTACGAGCAGTACTTC
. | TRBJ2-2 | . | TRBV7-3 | CASSPGVYTGELFF | TGTGCCAGCAGCCCCGGAGTTTACACCGGGGAGCTGTTTTTT
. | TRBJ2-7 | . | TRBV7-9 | CASSLVLGGRFDEQYF | TGTGCCAGCAGCTTAGTGTTGGGGGGGCGGTTCGACGAGCAGTACTTC
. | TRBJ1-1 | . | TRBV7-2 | CASRLGGGNTEAFF | TGTGCCAGCAGACTTGGGGGGGGGAACACTGAAGCTTTCTTT
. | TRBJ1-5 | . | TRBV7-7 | CASSLAMILNGQPQHF | TGTGCTAGCAGCTTAGCGATGATCCTGAACGGGCAGCCCCAGCATTTT
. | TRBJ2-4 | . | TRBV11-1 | CASSADKMGIQYF | TGTGCCAGCAGCGCGGACAAGATGGGCATTCAGTACTTC
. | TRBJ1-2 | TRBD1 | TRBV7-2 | CASSLRTGLNGYTF | TGTGCCAGCAGCTTAAGGACAGGGCTAAATGGCTACACCTTC
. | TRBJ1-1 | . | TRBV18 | CASSLTALSEAFF | TGTGCCAGCTCACTCACTGCGTTATCTGAAGCTTTCTTT
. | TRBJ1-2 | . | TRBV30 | CAWSTDRLRGYTF | TGTGCCTGGAGCACCGACCGACTCCGCGGCTACACCTTC
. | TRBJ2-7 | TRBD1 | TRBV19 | CASSSSYRGENYEQYF | TGTGCCAGTAGTTCGTCTTACAGGGGAGAGAACTACGAGCAGTACTTC
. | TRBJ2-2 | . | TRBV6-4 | CASTPMGGPNTGELFF | TGTGCCAGCACCCCTATGGGGGGGCCGAACACCGGGGAGCTGTTTTTT
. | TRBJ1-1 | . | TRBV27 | CASTRSLDGYRNTEAFF | TGTGCCAGCACCCGCTCTCTAGACGGATACCGGAACACTGAAGCTTTCTTT
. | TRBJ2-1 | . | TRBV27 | CASLQFVAGRSYNEQFF | TGTGCCAGCCTACAGTTTGTTGCGGGGCGCTCCTACAATGAGCAGTTCTTC
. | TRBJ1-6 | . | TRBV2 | CASCSRSGNSPLHF | TGTGCCAGCTGCTCCAGAAGCGGTAATTCACCCCTCCACTTT